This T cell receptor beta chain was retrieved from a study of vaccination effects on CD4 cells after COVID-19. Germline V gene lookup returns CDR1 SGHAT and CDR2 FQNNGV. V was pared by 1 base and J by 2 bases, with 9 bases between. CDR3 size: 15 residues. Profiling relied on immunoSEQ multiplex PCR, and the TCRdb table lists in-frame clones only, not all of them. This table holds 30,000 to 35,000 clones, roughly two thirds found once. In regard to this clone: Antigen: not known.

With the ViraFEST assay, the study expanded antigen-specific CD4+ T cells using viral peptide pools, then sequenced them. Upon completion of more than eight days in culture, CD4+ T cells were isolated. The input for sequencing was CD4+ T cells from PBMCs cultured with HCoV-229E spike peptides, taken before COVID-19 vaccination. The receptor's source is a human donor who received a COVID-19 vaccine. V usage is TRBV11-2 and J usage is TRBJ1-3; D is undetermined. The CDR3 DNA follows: TGTGCCAGCAGCTTAGTAGGTCGGACTGGAAACACCATATATTTT. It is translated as CASSLVGRTGNTIYF.